This is a list of T cell receptor beta chains from one sample in a study of blood T cell repertoires in COVID-19. Method: immunoSEQ multiplex PCR; TCRdb's copy keeps in-frame clones and lacks some. The table lists 120,000 to 150,000 clones, 80% to 85% of them singletons. Input material: PBMCs or T cells enriched from blood (not recorded which). The receptors originated from a woman aged 45-60 years who had been exposed to COVID-19. CDR3s include the opening cysteine and the closing phenylalanine or tryptophan. The D gene is left open where the match is weak.

v_gene: TRBV5-1
d_gene: .
j_gene: TRBJ2-2
CDR3aa: CASSPVISAAGELFF
CDR3nt: TGCGCCAGCAGCCCCGTGATTAGTGCGGCCGGGGAGCTGTTTTTT

v_gene: TRBV12-5
d_gene: .
j_gene: TRBJ1-4
CDR3aa: CASGRRTGTNEKLFF
CDR3nt: TGTGCTAGTGGTCGACGTACAGGGACTAATGAAAAACTGTTTTTT

v_gene: TRBV20-1
d_gene: .
j_gene: TRBJ1-5
CDR3aa: CSASQGTNQPQHF
CDR3nt: TGCAGTGCTAGTCAGGGGACAAATCAGCCCCAGCATTTT

v_gene: TRBV11-3
d_gene: .
j_gene: TRBJ2-2
CDR3aa: CASSSITQGGELFF
CDR3nt: TGTGCCAGCAGCTCGATAACTCAGGGGGGGGAGCTGTTTTTT

v_gene: TRBV14
d_gene: TRBD2
j_gene: TRBJ2-5
CDR3aa: CASSHSGLAGHPLQETQYF
CDR3nt: TGTGCCAGCAGCCATTCCGGACTAGCGGGACACCCCCTTCAAGAGACCCAGTACTTC

v_gene: TRBV9
d_gene: TRBD2
j_gene: TRBJ2-3
CDR3aa: CASSVEPAGGGRITTDTQYF
CDR3nt: TGTGCCAGCAGCGTAGAGCCAGCGGGGGGTGGCCGAATCACGACAGATACGCAGTATTTT

v_gene: TRBV6-2/TRBV6-3
d_gene: .
j_gene: TRBJ1-3
CDR3aa: CASSYGPFGYF
CDR3nt: TGTGCCAGCAGTTATGGTCCCTTCGGGTATTTT

v_gene: TRBV7-9
d_gene: .
j_gene: TRBJ2-5
CDR3aa: CASSPDYRDIWMVETQYF
CDR3nt: TGTGCCAGCAGCCCCGATTACAGGGACATTTGGATGGTAGAGACCCAGTACTTC

v_gene: TRBV5-5
d_gene: TRBD1
j_gene: TRBJ1-1
CDR3aa: CASSLHPTGGINTEAFF
CDR3nt: TGTGCCAGCAGCTTGCACCCCACAGGGGGCATTAACACTGAAGCTTTCTTT

v_gene: TRBV3-1/TRBV3-2
d_gene: TRBD1
j_gene: TRBJ1-5
CDR3aa: CASSRMDRAPQHF
CDR3nt: TGTGCCAGCAGCCGCATGGACAGGGCGCCCCAGCATTTT

v_gene: TRBV27
d_gene: .
j_gene: TRBJ2-5
CDR3aa: CASRGQGSGFQETQYF
CDR3nt: TGTGCCAGCAGGGGGCAGGGATCGGGCTTCCAAGAGACCCAGTACTTC

v_gene: TRBV3-1/TRBV3-2
d_gene: TRBD2
j_gene: TRBJ2-7
CDR3aa: CASSQGNPSGLPYEQYF
CDR3nt: TGTGCCAGCAGCCAAGGGAACCCTAGCGGGTTACCCTACGAGCAGTACTTC

v_gene: TRBV10-2
d_gene: .
j_gene: TRBJ1-6
CDR3aa: CASSETRSYSPLHF
CDR3nt: TGCGCCAGCAGTGAAACACGGAGTTATTCACCCCTCCACTTT

v_gene: TRBV10-3
d_gene: .
j_gene: TRBJ2-1
CDR3aa: CAIISDGSDEQFF
CDR3nt: TGTGCCATTATTAGTGATGGAAGCGATGAGCAGTTCTTC

v_gene: TRBV10-3
d_gene: TRBD2
j_gene: TRBJ2-1
CDR3aa: CAISGDGGTSGSRSYNEQFF
CDR3nt: TGTGCCATCAGTGGGGACGGGGGGACTAGCGGGAGTCGGTCCTACAATGAGCAGTTCTTC

v_gene: TRBV2
d_gene: TRBD1
j_gene: TRBJ2-5
CDR3aa: CASSAGQGATETQYF
CDR3nt: TGTGCCAGCAGTGCGGGACAGGGGGCGACGGAGACCCAGTACTTC

v_gene: TRBV29-1
d_gene: TRBD1
j_gene: TRBJ1-1
CDR3aa: CSVETGGNTEAFF
CDR3nt: TGCAGCGTTGAAACAGGGGGGAACACTGAAGCTTTCTTT

v_gene: TRBV11-3
d_gene: TRBD1
j_gene: TRBJ1-1
CDR3aa: CASSPRTGVGTFF
CDR3nt: TGTGCCAGCAGCCCCAGGACAGGGGTAGGGACTTTCTTT

v_gene: TRBV30
d_gene: TRBD1
j_gene: TRBJ1-3
CDR3aa: CAWSAGQLSGNTIYF
CDR3nt: TGTGCCTGGAGCGCGGGACAGCTCTCTGGAAACACCATATATTTT

v_gene: TRBV27
d_gene: .
j_gene: TRBJ1-4
CDR3aa: CASSPWGRLEKLFF
CDR3nt: TGTGCCAGCAGCCCCTGGGGGCGGCTTGAAAAACTGTTTTTT

v_gene: TRBV7-8
d_gene: TRBD2
j_gene: TRBJ2-3
CDR3aa: CASSPRALLSGRAGDTQYF
CDR3nt: TGTGCCAGCAGCCCCCGAGCCCTCCTTAGCGGGAGGGCTGGGGATACGCAGTATTTT

v_gene: TRBV7-9
d_gene: TRBD1
j_gene: TRBJ2-1
CDR3aa: CASSRPDRNEQFF
CDR3nt: TGTGCCAGCAGCCGCCCGGACAGGAATGAGCAGTTCTTC

v_gene: TRBV4-2
d_gene: .
j_gene: TRBJ2-7
CDR3aa: CASSPSLSGRYEQYF
CDR3nt: TGTGCCAGCAGCCCTTCCCTGTCAGGGAGGTACGAGCAGTACTTC

v_gene: TRBV6-1
d_gene: TRBD1
j_gene: TRBJ1-1
CDR3aa: CASSASPPGQGMKAFF
CDR3nt: TGTGCCAGCAGTGCATCCCCCCCGGGACAGGGGATGAAGGCTTTCTTT

v_gene: TRBV6-2/TRBV6-3
d_gene: .
j_gene: TRBJ1-2
CDR3aa: CASSYEWGPRGYTF
CDR3nt: TGTGCCAGCAGTTACGAATGGGGGCCAAGGGGCTACACCTTC

v_gene: TRBV19
d_gene: .
j_gene: TRBJ2-1
CDR3aa: CASSIGAGSYNEQFF
CDR3nt: TGTGCCAGTAGTATAGGGGCGGGGTCCTACAATGAGCAGTTCTTC

v_gene: TRBV2
d_gene: TRBD2
j_gene: TRBJ2-1
CDR3aa: CASSDSGGTYNEQFF
CDR3nt: TGTGCCAGCAGTGATAGCGGGGGGACGTACAATGAGCAGTTCTTC

v_gene: TRBV4-3
d_gene: TRBD1
j_gene: TRBJ1-4
CDR3aa: CASSRQGRDEKLFF
CDR3nt: TGCGCCAGCAGCCGACAGGGGCGGGATGAAAAACTGTTTTTT

v_gene: TRBV3-1/TRBV3-2
d_gene: TRBD1
j_gene: TRBJ2-5
CDR3aa: CASSPGGEVETQYF
CDR3nt: TGTGCCAGCAGCCCAGGGGGCGAGGTGGAGACCCAGTACTTC

v_gene: TRBV6-6
d_gene: TRBD1
j_gene: TRBJ2-7
CDR3aa: CASSSSGTGPYEQYF
CDR3nt: TGTGCCAGCAGTTCGTCCGGGACAGGACCCTACGAGCAGTACTTC

v_gene: TRBV3-1/TRBV3-2
d_gene: TRBD1
j_gene: TRBJ1-2
CDR3aa: CASSQVGGENGYTF
CDR3nt: TGTGCCAGCAGCCAAGTAGGGGGCGAGAATGGCTACACCTTC

v_gene: TRBV12-5
d_gene: TRBD2
j_gene: TRBJ2-1
CDR3aa: CASGLVIAGESNEQFF
CDR3nt: TGTGCTAGTGGTTTGGTAATAGCGGGAGAGAGTAATGAGCAGTTCTTC